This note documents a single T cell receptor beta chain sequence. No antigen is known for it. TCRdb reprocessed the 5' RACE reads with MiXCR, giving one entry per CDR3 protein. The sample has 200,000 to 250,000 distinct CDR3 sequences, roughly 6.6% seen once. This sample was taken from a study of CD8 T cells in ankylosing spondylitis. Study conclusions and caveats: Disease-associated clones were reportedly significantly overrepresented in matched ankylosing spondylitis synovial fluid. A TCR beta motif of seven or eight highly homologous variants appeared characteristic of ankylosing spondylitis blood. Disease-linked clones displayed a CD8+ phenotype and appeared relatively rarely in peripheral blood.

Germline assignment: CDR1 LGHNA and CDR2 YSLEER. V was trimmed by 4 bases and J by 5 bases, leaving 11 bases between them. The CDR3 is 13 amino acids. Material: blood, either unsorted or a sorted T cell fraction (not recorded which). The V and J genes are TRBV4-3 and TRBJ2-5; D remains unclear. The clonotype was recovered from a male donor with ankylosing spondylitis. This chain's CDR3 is CASSPGPWETQYF. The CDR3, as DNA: TGCGCCAGCAGCCCGGGCCCTTGGGAGACCCAGTACTTC.